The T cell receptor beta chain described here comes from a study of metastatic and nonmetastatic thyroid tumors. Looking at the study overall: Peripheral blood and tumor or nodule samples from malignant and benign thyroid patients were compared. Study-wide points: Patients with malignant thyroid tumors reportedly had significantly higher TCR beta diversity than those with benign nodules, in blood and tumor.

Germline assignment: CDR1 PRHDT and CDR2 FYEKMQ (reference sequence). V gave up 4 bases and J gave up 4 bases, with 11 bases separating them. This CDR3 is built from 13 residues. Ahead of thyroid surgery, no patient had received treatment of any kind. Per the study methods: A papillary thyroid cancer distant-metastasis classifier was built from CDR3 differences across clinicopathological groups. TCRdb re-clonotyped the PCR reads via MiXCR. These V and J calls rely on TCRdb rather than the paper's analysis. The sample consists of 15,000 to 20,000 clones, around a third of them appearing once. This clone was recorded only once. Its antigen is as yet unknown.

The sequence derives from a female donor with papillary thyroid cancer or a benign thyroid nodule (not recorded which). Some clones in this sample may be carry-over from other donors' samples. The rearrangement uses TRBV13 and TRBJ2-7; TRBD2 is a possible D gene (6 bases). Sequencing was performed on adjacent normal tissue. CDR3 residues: CASSSSRGYEQYF. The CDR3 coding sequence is TGTGCCAGCAGCTCCTCTCGGGGGTACGAGCAGTACTTC.